These 12 T cell receptor beta chains were all obtained from the same sample, sequenced in a study of graft-versus-host responses after intestinal transplantation (dated by TCRdb to about 2021). Library prep was done by the immunoSEQ multiplex PCR assay. The immuneACCESS repertoire file appears here via TCRdb, limited to in-frame rearrangements. These files lack a portion of the clones; in checked studies, under half of the deficit traces to unresolved V genes, and the cause of the others is not known. Counted in this sample were over 90,000 clones; 93% of them appeared once. Clones ranked in the top ten supply less than 1.5% of the sample. What these receptors recognize is not known. What the time point label conveys for this sample: cells obtained before transplantation from donor or recipient. This sample comprised unstimulated CD8+ T cells sorted from spleen or lymph node cells, obtained before intestinal transplant. The receptor source for this set is a human donor who received an intestinal transplant.

This clone was counted a single time. The V call is TRBV6-5, the J call TRBJ2-7; no firm D call. Trimming took off 4 bases at V and 2 bases at J, with 9 bases between the two ends. Germline V CDR1 and CDR2: MNHEY, SVGAGI. CDR3 length: 13 residues. CDR3 in DNA: TGTGCCAGCAGTTTAGGCAGAACCTACGAGCAGTACTTC. Translating it yields CASSLGRTYEQYF.

The chain carries TRBV6-5 and TRBJ2-5; the D is unclear. Germline assignment: CDR1 MNHEY and CDR2 SVGAGI. Trimming shortened V by 4 bases and J by 1 base, and 10 bases separated the two germline ends. This CDR3 has 14 residues. CDR3 amino acids: CASSSGDTQETQYF. DNA of the CDR3: TGTGCCAGCAGTTCAGGAGACACCCAAGAGACCCAGTACTTC.

The rearrangement links TRBV7-7 to TRBJ2-2, with D perhaps TRBD2 (6 bases). The germline V gene encodes CDR1 SSHAT and CDR2 FNYEAQ (reference sequence). The CDR3 has 16 amino acids. V dropped 6 bases and J dropped 1 base, with 15 bases sitting between them. The chain's CDR3 is CASRDLDGGNTGELFF. The CDR3 DNA is TGTGCCAGCAGAGACCTTGACGGGGGGAACACCGGGGAGCTGTTTTTT.

Only one count was recorded for this clone. This chain connects TRBV10-3 to TRBJ1-2, with D maybe TRBD1 (5 bases). V shed 5 bases and J shed 0 bases, with 25 bases lying between them. The CDR3 sequence is 19 residues long. CDR1 ENHRY and CDR2 SYGVKD come from the germline V gene. DNA of the CDR3: TGTGCCATCAGTTCAACGAGACAGTTCTTGTCACCCGCTAACTATGGCTACACCTTC. It encodes CAISSTRQFLSPANYGYTF.

The chain recombines TRBV6-5 with TRBJ2-5; 11 bases match TRBD2. There are 15 residues in the CDR3. Germline CDR1 MNHEY, CDR2 SVGAGI. The junction had 7 bases not matched to a gene; V was cut back by 6 bases and J by 4 bases. CDR3 in DNA: TGTGCCAGCAGACCTATAGCGGGGGGGCGAGAGACCCAGTACTTC. Its protein product is CASRPIAGGRETQYF.

The genes are TRBV6-4 and TRBJ2-3, with a possible D match to TRBD1 (5 bases). Germline V lookup: CDR1 MRHNA, CDR2 SNTAGT. This CDR3 region has 14 residues. V lost 2 bases, J lost 4 bases, and 10 bases lay in between. CDR3 in DNA: TGTGCCAGCAGTGACAAGGACAACCCAGATACGCAGTATTTT. This gives the protein CASSDKDNPDTQYF.

V and J are TRBV5-1 and TRBJ2-1, with D possibly matching TRBD2 (5 bases). The CDR3 is made up of 14 amino acids. Between the trimmed V and J ends, which lost 3 bases and 1 base, there was a span of 8 bases. The germline gives CDR1 SGHRS, CDR2 YFSETQ. CDR3: CASSSRGSYNEQFF. The CDR3 region has the DNA TGCGCCAGCAGCTCCCGGGGATCCTACAATGAGCAGTTCTTC.

The V call is TRBV6-1, the J call TRBJ2-1; D is perhaps TRBD2 (6 bases). Germline V gene lookup returns CDR1 MNHNS and CDR2 SASEGT. Trimming cost V 4 bases and J 9 bases, with 10 bases left between them. This CDR3 spans 12 amino acids. CDR3 region: CASSAEGPEQFF. The CDR3, as DNA: TGTGCCAGCAGTGCGGAGGGTCCTGAGCAGTTCTTC.

The chain uses TRBV19 and TRBJ2-5, with TRBD1 identical over 7 bases. The CDR3 sequence is 17 residues long. The J segment lost 1 base and the V segment lost 3 bases, leaving 11 bases of the junction unmatched. Germline-derived CDR1 and CDR2 are LNHDA and SQIVND (reference sequence). The CDR3 protein is CASSIQSGTDIQETQYF. The CDR3 bases are TGTGCCAGTAGTATCCAATCCGGGACAGATATCCAAGAGACCCAGTACTTC.

V gene TRBV2 combines with J gene TRBJ1-4; 10 bases are shared with TRBD1. The CDR3 consists of 16 residues. Unmatched junction bases numbered 6, after V lost 3 bases and J lost 5 bases. The germline CDR1 and CDR2 sequences are SNHLY and FYNNEI. The CDR3 sequence: CASSEGWGQGNEKLFF. For the CDR3, the DNA is TGTGCCAGCAGTGAGGGGTGGGGACAGGGGAATGAAAAACTGTTTTTT.

The chain uses TRBV12-5 and TRBJ2-6; possibly TRBD1 for D (6 bases). Germline lookup yields CDR1 LGHNT and CDR2 FRNRAP. V lost 2 bases and J 0 bases, leaving 14 bases between the germline ends. CDR3 length: 18 residues. Written as DNA, the CDR3 is TGTGCTAGTGGTTTGCCAACTCAGGGGTTCTCTGGGGCCAACGTCCTGACTTTC. Encoded protein: CASGLPTQGFSGANVLTF.

The V call is TRBV5-8, the J call TRBJ2-1; 8 nucleotides agree with TRBD1. This CDR3 comprises 16 residues. CDR1 and CDR2 from the germline V gene are SGHTS and YDEGEE. V shed 7 bases, J shed 7 bases, and the junction held 16 bases outside the gene matches. The CDR3 DNA follows: TGTGCCAGCTCCGCATCCCATGGACAGGGCGGTAATGAGCAGTTCTTC. Its protein product is CASSASHGQGGNEQFF. Complete variable domain (other parts from reference TRBV5-8 and TRBJ2-1): EAGVTQSPTHLIKTRGQQATLRCSPISGHTSVYWYQQALGLGLQFLLWYDEGEERNRGNFPPRFSGRQFPNYSSELNVNALELEDSALYLCASSASHGQGGNEQFFGPGTRLTVL.